This paragraph reports one TCR beta chain. This record comes from a study of T cell changes during pregnancy in multiple sclerosis. Method: immunoSEQ multiplex PCR; TCRdb's copy keeps in-frame clones and lacks some. The sample shows 90,000 to 95,000 clones, approximately 92% of them seen only once. With 0 bases clipped from V and 5 bases from J, the junction kept 7 bases outside the gene matches. The germline V gene has CDR1 SGHRS and CDR2 YFSETQ. The CDR3 has 15 residues. The chain carries TRBV5-1 and TRBJ2-5; 7 nucleotides agree with TRBD2. The source is a female donor with multiple sclerosis, enrolled in a pregnancy study. Sequencing used peripheral blood, obtained in the first trimester of pregnancy. CDR3 sequence: CASSLAGGSRETQYF. The CDR3 DNA follows: TGCGCCAGCAGCTTGGCAGGCGGGAGTAGGGAGACCCAGTACTTC.